A single sample gave rise to the 32 T cell receptor beta chains below, sequenced in a study of blood T cells in healthy people across ages. A J-beta primer mix and a sample-barcoded 5' primer were used in a second PCR of roughly 6 to 11 cycles. In TCRdb, the 5' RACE reads were re-called with MiXCR into one record per CDR3 protein. This table holds 1 million to 1.2 million distinct CDR3 sequences, about two fifths found once. Sequenced: blood. The receptors come from a man aged 18 to 30 in good health.

The chain couples TRBV12-3 or TRBV12-4 to TRBJ1-2; D is perhaps TRBD1 (5 bases). The CDR3 is made up of 12 amino acids. V was shortened by 3 bases and J by 8 bases, with 10 bases between the two germline ends. The CDR3: CASSFPGDGYTF. The CDR3, as DNA: TGTGCCAGCAGTTTTCCGGGGGACGGCTACACCTTC.

This clonotype was seen a handful of times. J is TRBJ1-1 and V is TRBV29-1; possible D gene TRBD1, 6 bases. Trimming took 4 bases from V and 3 from J, leaving 15 bases between them. In germline, CDR1 is SQVTM, CDR2 ANQGSEA. The CDR3 is made up of 14 amino acids. CDR3 nucleotides: TGCAGCGTTGGACACAGGGATAGTTACACTGAAGCTTTCTTT. It encodes CSVGHRDSYTEAFF.

This clonotype was counted a few times. The chain combines TRBV7-3 with TRBJ2-1; a possible D gene is TRBD2 (6 bases). With 3 bases removed from V and 9 bases from J, the gap between germline ends came to 12 bases. CDR3 length: 13 residues. CDR1 is SGHTA and CDR2 is FQGTGA in the germline V gene. CDR3 sequence reads: CASSFGGRGEQFF. DNA for the CDR3: TGTGCCAGCAGCTTCGGAGGGCGGGGTGAGCAGTTCTTC.

With regard to this clonotype: A read error may account for a junction end that differs from germline. This chain uses TRBV12-3 or TRBV12-4 with TRBJ2-3, with D possibly being TRBD1 (6 bases). The CDR3 has 14 amino acids. The chain's CDR3 is CASISWGRTDAQYF. CDR3 bases: TGTGCCAGCATTTCGTGGGGGCGCACAGATGCGCAGTATTTT.

The chain recombines TRBV10-3 with TRBJ2-7; TRBD2 agrees at 7 bases. CDR3 length equals 16 residues. The junction had 11 bases not matched to a gene; V was cut back by 3 bases and J by 3 bases. Germline lookup yields CDR1 ENHRY and CDR2 SYGVKD. CDR3 amino acids: CAISEGAASGVYEQYF. The CDR3 DNA follows: TGTGCCATCAGTGAAGGGGCGGCTAGCGGCGTCTACGAGCAGTACTTC.

This clonotype was counted only a few times. This chain uses TRBV5-1 with TRBJ1-2; D is ambiguous. Germline assignment: CDR1 SGHRS and CDR2 YFSETQ. The CDR3 is 15 residues long. V shed 1 base and J shed 0 bases, with 10 bases lying between them. This CDR3 is CASSLSPGANYGYTF. CDR3 in DNA: TGCGCCAGCAGCTTGTCGCCAGGAGCTAACTATGGCTACACCTTC.

The genes are TRBV10-3 and TRBJ2-6; D may be TRBD1 or TRBD2 (5 bases each). Looked up from germline, CDR1 is ENHRY and CDR2 is SYGVKD. V dropped 4 bases and J dropped 0 bases, with 13 bases sitting between them. The CDR3 spans 17 residues. The CDR3, as DNA: TGTGCCATCAGTGTCCGGGACGGAAGCTCTGGGGCCAACGTCCTGACTTTC. As protein: CAISVRDGSSGANVLTF.

The chain carries TRBV20-1 and TRBJ1-1; D is unresolved. The CDR3 runs 13 residues. Germline V gene lookup returns CDR1 DFQATT and CDR2 SNEGSKA (reference sequence). Trimming took 3 bases from V and 0 from J, leaving 8 bases between them. The CDR3 sequence: CSASFGLNTEAFF. As DNA, the CDR3 is TGCAGTGCTAGTTTCGGACTGAACACTGAAGCTTTCTTT.

The chain couples TRBV5-1 to TRBJ2-2; D is undetermined. CDR1 and CDR2 (germline): SGHRS, YFSETQ. The CDR3 is 15 amino acids. The V gene lost 4 bases and the J gene lost 4 bases, with 14 bases spanning the gap. CDR3 nucleotide sequence: TGCGCCAGCAGCGGCTTTGAGGTTGGCACCGGGGAGCTGTTTTTT. Translated: CASSGFEVGTGELFF.

The J gene is TRBJ1-1, the V gene TRBV29-1; D call uncertain. This CDR3 has 13 residues. The germline V gene encodes CDR1 SQVTM and CDR2 ANQGSEA. The ends were cut back, 7 bases at V and 0 bases at J, with 12 bases in the middle. CDR3 sequence reads: CSAEETMNTEAFF. DNA of the CDR3: TGCAGCGCCGAAGAAACAATGAACACTGAAGCTTTCTTT.

The genes are TRBV7-9 and TRBJ2-7; no definite D call. The CDR3 consists of 15 residues. In germline, CDR1 is SEHNR, CDR2 FQNEAQ (reference sequence). V was clipped by 0 bases and J by 0 bases, with 9 bases between them. Here the CDR3 DNA reads TGTGCCAGCAGCTTAGCGACTCACAGCTCCTACGAGCAGTACTTC. Its protein is CASSLATHSSYEQYF.

The V gene is TRBV4-2, the J gene TRBJ2-7; D may be TRBD2 (5 bases). Germline CDR1 is LGHNA and CDR2 is YNFKEQ. V lost 4 bases and J 5 bases, leaving 15 bases between the germline ends. The CDR3 runs to 14 residues. CDR3 in amino acids: CASSPLAVPNEQYF. The CDR3 DNA is TGTGCCAGCAGCCCGCTAGCAGTCCCAAACGAGCAGTACTTC.

This clonotype was observed a handful of times. Here the CDR3 DNA reads TGCAGTGCTCCCCGGTCCGCGAACACTGAAGCTTTCTTT. Its translation: CSAPRSANTEAFF. The chain joins TRBV20-1 to TRBJ1-1; D not certain. This CDR3 comprises 13 residues. Trimming pared 5 bases from V and 1 base from J, leaving 11 bases between. Germline CDR1 DFQATT, CDR2 SNEGSKA (reference sequence).

As DNA, the CDR3 is TGCAGTGCCCCCACGGACACCGGGGAGCTGTTTTTT. It codes for CSAPTDTGELFF. V and J are TRBV20-1 and TRBJ2-2, with no clear D. V dropped 6 bases and J dropped 3 bases, with 8 bases sitting between them. Per germline, CDR1 DFQATT and CDR2 SNEGSKA (reference sequence). The CDR3 sequence is 12 residues long.

V and J are TRBV28 and TRBJ1-4; a weak D match, TRBD1 (6 bases). Trimming shortened V by 6 bases and J by 1 base, and 6 bases separated the two germline ends. Germline CDR1 is MDHEN and CDR2 is SYDVKM. The CDR3 covers 13 residues. The CDR3 protein is CASRGGTNEKLFF. DNA of the CDR3: TGTGCCAGCAGAGGGGGAACTAATGAAAAACTGTTTTTT. The complete variable domain, with remaining parts taken from reference TRBV28 and TRBJ1-4, reads DVKVTQSSRYLVKRTGEKVFLECVQDMDHENMFWYRQDPGLGLRLIYFSYDVKMKEKGDIPEGYSVSREKKERFSLILESASTNQTSMYLCASRGGTNEKLFFGSGTQLSVL.

V is TRBV6-5 and J is TRBJ2-7, with D perhaps assigned TRBD1 or TRBD2 (5 bases each). Germline V gives CDR1 MNHEY, CDR2 SVGAGI. V lost 0 bases and J lost 2, with 11 bases in between. The length of the CDR3 is 15 residues. CDR3 coding DNA: TGTGCCAGCAGTTACTCGCTCGGGACCACCTACGAGCAGTACTTC. Encoded protein: CASSYSLGTTYEQYF.

This clonotype was picked up a small number of times. The chain employs TRBV9 and TRBJ2-3, with D possibly matching TRBD2 (6 bases). The CDR3 length is 16 residues. The ends were cut back, 4 bases at V and 5 bases at J, with 20 bases in the middle. CDR1 is SGDLS, CDR2 YYNGEE, per germline. The CDR3 is CASSPRLDRRGDTQYF. The DNA of the CDR3 is TGTGCCAGCAGCCCTCGACTAGACCGCCGAGGAGATACGCAGTATTTT. The whole variable domain, remainder taken from reference TRBV9 and TRBJ2-3, is DSGVTQTPKHLITATGQRVTLRCSPRSGDLSVYWYQQSLDQGLQFLIQYYNGEERAKGNILERFSAQQFPDLHSELNLSSLELGDSALYFCASSPRLDRRGDTQYFGPGTRLTVL.

The chain combines TRBV5-1 with TRBJ2-7, with D hard to call. CDR1 and CDR2 (germline): SGHRS, YFSETQ. V lost 1 base and J 7 bases, leaving 18 bases between the germline ends. The CDR3 sequence is 15 residues long. The CDR3 reads CASSLLGLSHNEQYF. In DNA form, the CDR3 reads TGCGCCAGCAGCTTGCTTGGGTTAAGTCACAATGAGCAGTACTTC. Full variable domain (remainder filled in from reference TRBV5-1 and TRBJ2-7): KAGVTQTPRYLIKTRGQQVTLSCSPISGHRSVSWYQQTPGQGLQFLFEYFSETQRNKGNFPGRFSGRQFSNSRSEMNVSTLELGDSALYLCASSLLGLSHNEQYFGPGTRLTVT.

V usage is TRBV14 and J usage is TRBJ2-1, with D maybe TRBD2 (6 bases). Per germline, CDR1 SGHDN and CDR2 FVKESK. Trimming took 1 base from V and 4 from J, leaving 17 bases between them. The CDR3 runs 17 residues. The CDR3 loop is CASSQAYLGDSYNEQFF. DNA for the CDR3: TGTGCCAGCAGCCAAGCGTATCTCGGGGACTCGTACAATGAGCAGTTCTTC.

The rearrangement links TRBV9 to TRBJ2-5; possible D gene TRBD1, 6 bases. The J call may be mistaken, given a closer DNA end match to TRBJ2-7. This CDR3 spans 16 amino acids. The germline V gene has CDR1 SGDLS and CDR2 YYNGEE. The DNA for the CDR3 is TGTGCCAGCAGCGTGGGGGCCCTGGGAAACGACCACGAGCAGTACTTC. This sequence encodes CASSVGALGNDHEQYF.

This clonotype occurred a few times. The chain has TRBV2 and TRBJ1-4, with no clear D. Germline CDR1 and CDR2: SNHLY and FYNNEI. This CDR3 has 14 residues. Trimming stripped 8 bases from V and 4 bases from J, with 14 bases between. The CDR3 loop reads CASSYRPYNEKLFF. The CDR3 region has the DNA TGTGCCAGCTCCTACAGACCCTATAATGAAAAACTGTTTTTT. The full variable domain, completed using reference TRBV2 and TRBJ1-4, is EPEVTQTPSHQVTQMGQEVILRCVPISNHLYFYWYRQILGQKVEFLVSFYNNEISEKSEIFDDQFSVERPDGSNFTLKIRSTKLEDSAMYFCASSYRPYNEKLFFGSGTQLSVL.

As regards this clonotype: Germline and junction disagree at one end, which may indicate a read error. V gene TRBV20-1 combines with J gene TRBJ1-1; 7 nucleotides match TRBD1. The CDR3 extends over 14 amino acids. Germline V gene data show CDR1 as DFQATT and CDR2 as SNEGSKA (reference sequence). CDR3 loop: CSARGAGGNTETFF. The CDR3 region has the DNA TGCAGTGCTAGAGGGGCAGGGGGGAACACTGAAACTTTCTTT.

The rearrangement uses TRBV4-1 and TRBJ2-1; 9 bases fit TRBD2. The V gene end was trimmed by 5 bases and the J gene end by 0 bases; junction bases not matched to a gene: 11. This CDR3 comprises 18 residues. Germline-derived CDR1 and CDR2 are MGHRA and YSYEKL. For the CDR3, the DNA is TGCGCCAGCAGCTTTCGCCCGCGGGAGGGAAGCTCCTACAATGAGCAGTTCTTC. Its translation is CASSFRPREGSSYNEQFF.

This rearrangement joins TRBV20-1 to TRBJ2-7, with D perhaps matching TRBD1 (6 bases). This CDR3 comprises 12 residues. CDR1 is DFQATT, CDR2 SNEGSKA, per germline (reference sequence). CDR3 protein: CGITGHPYEQYF. CDR3 nucleotide sequence: TGCGGAATTACGGGACACCCCTACGAGCAGTACTTC.

Regarding this clonotype: A read error may explain this, as a much larger clone is one base away. This chain joins TRBV10-3 and TRBJ2-3, with 9 nucleotides matching TRBD1. This CDR3 has 13 residues. Germline V gene lookup returns CDR1 ENHRY and CDR2 SYGVKD. This chain's CDR3 is CAIKGQGPDAQYF. The CDR3 DNA is TGTGCCATCAAGGGACAGGGACCAGATGCGCAGTATTTT.

This chain links TRBV12-5 with TRBJ2-7; the D is unclear. The CDR3 consists of 12 residues. The V gene's germline CDR1 is LGHNT and CDR2 FRNRAP. Between the trimmed V and J ends, which lost 6 bases and 2 bases, there was a span of 8 bases. The CDR3 coding sequence is TGTGCTAGTGGCCCCTTTACCTACGAGCAGTACTTC. It encodes CASGPFTYEQYF. The full variable domain, completed using reference TRBV12-5 and TRBJ2-7, is DARVTQTPRHKVTEMGQEVTMRCQPILGHNTVFWYRQTMMQGLELLAYFRNRAPLDDSGMPKDRFSAEMPDATLATLKIQPSEPRDSAVYFCASGPFTYEQYFGPGTRLTVT.

At least ten counts were recorded for this clonotype. This rearrangement joins TRBV27 to TRBJ2-3, with 8 bases identical to TRBD2. The CDR3 extends over 13 amino acids. V lost 10 bases to trimming and J lost 0 bases; unmatched junction nucleotides: 3. Germline CDR1 MNHEY, CDR2 SMNVEV (reference sequence). This CDR3 reads CAIRGGSTDTQYF. Here the CDR3 DNA reads TGTGCCATTCGGGGGGGGAGCACAGATACGCAGTATTTT.

V usage is TRBV9 and J usage is TRBJ2-1, with D perhaps being TRBD1 or TRBD2 (6 bases each). Between the trimmed V and J ends, which lost 1 base and 7 bases, there was a span of 15 bases. The CDR3 loop spans 15 amino acids. Germline V gene sequence: CDR1 SGDLS, CDR2 YYNGEE. CDR3 nucleotides: TGTGCCAGCAGCGTATATGGGAGGCAGGGGAATGAGCAGTTCTTC. Residues: CASSVYGRQGNEQFF.

This clonotype was recorded a few times. As DNA, the CDR3 is TGTGCCAGCAGCTTATCGGGAGTGCCGGAAAAACTGTTTTTT. It translates to CASSLSGVPEKLFF. V gene TRBV7-2 combines with J gene TRBJ1-4, with D hard to call. V lost 2 bases and J 8 bases, leaving 12 bases between the germline ends. The CDR3 is 14 residues long. The germline V gene has CDR1 SGHTA and CDR2 FQGNSA. Complete variable domain (other parts from reference TRBV7-2 and TRBJ1-4): GAGVSQSPSNKVTEKGKDVELRCDPISGHTALYWYRQSLGQGLEFLIYFQGNSAPDKSGLPSDRFSAERTGGSVSTLTIQRTQQEDSAVYLCASSLSGVPEKLFFGSGTQLSVL.

The J gene is TRBJ2-3, the V gene TRBV20-1; 9 nucleotides match TRBD2. This CDR3 spans 16 amino acids. V lost 2 bases to trimming and J lost 4 bases; unmatched junction nucleotides: 10. CDR1 and CDR2 from the germline V gene are DFQATT and SNEGSKA (reference sequence). For the CDR3, the DNA is TGCAGTGCTAGATTGGGGGGGACTAGCCAGCCAGATACGCAGTATTTT. It is translated as CSARLGGTSQPDTQYF.

This chain links TRBV30 with TRBJ2-5; D is possibly TRBD1 (5 bases). The length of the CDR3 is 13 residues. Germline loops: CDR1 GTSNPN, CDR2 SVGIG (reference sequence). V was pared by 3 bases and J by 11 bases, with 19 bases between. The CDR3: CAWRGFGKRQQYF. Written as DNA, the CDR3 is TGTGCCTGGAGGGGTTTTGGAAAGCGACAGCAGTACTTC.

This clonotype was detected a few times. Sequence at one end of the junction differs from germline and may be a read error. V and J are TRBV12-3 or TRBV12-4 and TRBJ1-4, with 9 bases lining up with TRBD1. This CDR3 spans 14 amino acids. The CDR3 protein is CVSTPTGGREKLFF. CDR3 in DNA: TGTGTCAGCACCCCGACAGGGGGACGTGAAAAACTGTTTTTT.